This T cell receptor beta chain derives from a study of blood T cell repertoires in COVID-19. TCRdb keeps only in-frame clones here, not all; method: immunoSEQ multiplex PCR. The sample shows approximately 270,000 clones, 90% of them seen only once. The CDR3 runs 14 residues. Looked up from germline, CDR1 is SGHAT and CDR2 is FQNNGV. The germline V and J ends were trimmed by 5 bases and 5 bases, with 13 bases remaining between them. The chain employs TRBV11-2 and TRBJ1-5; perhaps TRBD1 as D (5 bases). Sequencing was done on a sample of PBMCs or T cells enriched from blood (not recorded which). This receptor was obtained from a woman aged 30 to 39 with acute COVID-19. The CDR3 nucleotides are TGTGCCAGCAGCCACCTCGGGGGAGATCAGCCCCAGCATTTT. It encodes CASSHLGGDQPQHF.